Below are 7 T cell receptor beta chains sequenced from a single sample in a study of a mutant IDH1 vaccine in newly diagnosed glioma. Time point denoted: week 11, during vaccination. The content of each vaccine dose was 300 ug of mutant IDH1 20-mer peptide, and topical imiquimod accompanied it. This table comes from immunoSEQ multiplex PCR, and its TCRdb copy is limited to in-frame clones, with some not included. Of about 21,000 clones in the sample, around nine tenths are singletons; the top ten hold around 6%. The antigens these receptors bind are not known. The sequencing here drew on PBMCs, taken from a glioma patient whose treatment included an IDH1 peptide vaccine. These receptors originate from a woman in her 40s with glioma.

The chain has TRBV29-1 and TRBJ2-1; maybe TRBD1 (6 bases). Germline CDR1 and CDR2: SQVTM and ANQGSEA. The CDR3 totals 13 residues. The CDR3 is CSGRDTKYNEQFF. Written as DNA, the CDR3 is TGCAGTGGCCGGGACACCAAATACAATGAGCAGTTCTTC.

The gene calls are TRBV5-1 and TRBJ2-3; 9 bases align to TRBD2. From germline, CDR1 is SGHRS and CDR2 YFSETQ. The V segment lost 2 bases and the J segment 3 bases; nucleotides outside the gene matches: 7. CDR3 length: 16 amino acids. The CDR3 DNA sequence: TGCGCCAGCAGCTTAACCTTAAGCGGGAGGACAGATACGCAGTATTTT. Amino acids: CASSLTLSGRTDTQYF.

The gene calls are TRBV5-1 and TRBJ1-4, with D possibly matching TRBD1 (5 bases). CDR3 length equals 14 residues. V gave up 4 bases and J gave up 5 bases, with 12 bases separating them. CDR1 is SGHRS and CDR2 is YFSETQ in the germline V gene. The CDR3 DNA reads TGCGCCAGCAGCCCCGAGGGGAGGAATGAAAAACTGTTTTTT. Amino acids: CASSPEGRNEKLFF.

This chain connects TRBV7-9 to TRBJ2-5; 11 bases are a match to TRBD1. Germline-derived CDR1 and CDR2 are SEHNR and FQNEAQ (reference sequence). The V gene end was trimmed by 3 bases and the J gene end by 4 bases; junction bases not matched to a gene: 1. This CDR3 has 14 amino acids. CDR3 nucleotides: TGTGCCAGCAGCTTCGGGACAGGGGGAGAGACCCAGTACTTC. This gives the protein CASSFGTGGETQYF.

The rearrangement joins TRBV29-1 to TRBJ2-6, with unresolved D. V shed 7 bases and J shed 1 base, with 8 bases lying between them. CDR3 size: 13 residues. Germline CDR1 is SQVTM and CDR2 is ANQGSEA. The CDR3 region is CSAVLSGANVLTF. CDR3 in DNA: TGCAGCGCCGTATTATCTGGGGCCAACGTCCTGACTTTC.

This chain joins TRBV7-2 and TRBJ2-7, with a tentative D call TRBD2 (5 bases). V was pared by 3 bases and J by 4 bases, with 13 bases between. The germline V gene encodes CDR1 SGHTA and CDR2 FQGNSA. CDR3 length: 14 amino acids. The CDR3 protein is CASSFGVGSYEQYF. In nucleotides, the CDR3 is TGTGCCAGCAGCTTCGGGGTGGGATCATACGAGCAGTACTTC. The complete variable domain, with remaining parts taken from reference TRBV7-2 and TRBJ2-7, reads GAGVSQSPSNKVTEKGKDVELRCDPISGHTALYWYRQSLGQGLEFLIYFQGNSAPDKSGLPSDRFSAERTGGSVSTLTIQRTQQEDSAVYLCASSFGVGSYEQYFGPGTRLTVT.

J is TRBJ1-5 and V is TRBV2; D possibly corresponds to TRBD1 (5 bases). The CDR3 sequence is 15 residues long. V lost 2 bases to trimming and J lost 2 bases, with 10 bases between them. The germline gives CDR1 SNHLY, CDR2 FYNNEI. CDR3: CASSERGGGNQPQHF. CDR3 DNA: TGTGCCAGCAGTGAAAGGGGAGGGGGCAATCAGCCCCAGCATTTT.